Listed below are T cell receptor beta chains from one sample, sequenced in a study of cytomegalovirus exposure and HLA in healthy donors. The repertoire was sequenced with immunoSEQ multiplex PCR; TCRdb's copy has only in-frame clones and lacks some. The table includes under 150,000 clones, approximately 81% detected once. The sequencing input was PBMCs. Every receptor here comes from a man aged 18 to 35 in good health and CMV-seronegative. The CDR3 runs from the conserved cysteine through the conserved F or W. The order of the fields is D gene, J gene, clone size, V gene, CDR3 protein, CDR3 DNA. A D gene is named only where the DNA matches it firmly. Clone size is shown for a subset of rows, as once, few, many or a class of expanded clone.

d_call: -; j_call: TRBJ1-2; clone_size: few; v_call: TRBV11-2; cdr3_aa: CASSLPRVEGYTF; cdr3_nt: TGTGCCAGCAGCTTACCCAGGGTCGAGGGCTACACCTTC
d_call: -; j_call: TRBJ1-2; clone_size: -; v_call: TRBV29-1; cdr3_aa: CSVEPRDKFAVNYGYTF; cdr3_nt: TGCAGCGTCGAGCCCAGGGACAAATTCGCCGTTAACTATGGCTACACCTTC
d_call: -; j_call: TRBJ2-1; clone_size: -; v_call: TRBV7-9; cdr3_aa: CASSSTTGYNEQFF; cdr3_nt: TGTGCCAGCAGCTCCACTACGGGATACAATGAGCAGTTCTTC
d_call: -; j_call: TRBJ2-2; clone_size: -; v_call: TRBV30; cdr3_aa: CVLSVGRGTGELFF; cdr3_nt: TGTGTACTCTCGGTGGGACGGGGGACCGGGGAGCTGTTTTTT
d_call: -; j_call: TRBJ2-7; clone_size: -; v_call: TRBV6-5; cdr3_aa: CASSASTGEQYF; cdr3_nt: TGTGCCAGCAGTGCTTCGACAGGAGAGCAGTACTTC
d_call: TRBD1; j_call: TRBJ2-1; clone_size: -; v_call: TRBV25-1; cdr3_aa: CASSRQGYNEQFF; cdr3_nt: TGTGCCAGCAGCCGACAGGGTTACAATGAGCAGTTCTTC
d_call: -; j_call: TRBJ1-5; clone_size: once; v_call: TRBV7-2; cdr3_aa: CASSLGGGHLINQPQHF; cdr3_nt: TGTGCCAGCAGCTTAGGGGGAGGTCACCTAATAAATCAGCCCCAGCATTTT
d_call: -; j_call: TRBJ1-4; clone_size: -; v_call: TRBV6-1; cdr3_aa: CASRGAGTPVGKLFF; cdr3_nt: TGTGCCAGCAGGGGGGCCGGGACCCCTGTGGGAAAACTGTTTTTT
d_call: -; j_call: TRBJ1-5; clone_size: -; v_call: TRBV7-2; cdr3_aa: CASSQTATGYQPQHF; cdr3_nt: TGTGCCAGCAGCCAAACCGCGACAGGATATCAGCCCCAGCATTTT
d_call: -; j_call: TRBJ2-1; clone_size: once; v_call: TRBV30; cdr3_aa: CAWIGGGKYNEQFF; cdr3_nt: TGTGCCTGGATTGGTGGCGGGAAGTACAATGAGCAGTTCTTC
d_call: -; j_call: TRBJ2-2; clone_size: -; v_call: TRBV5-1; cdr3_aa: CASSLVLEAGELFF; cdr3_nt: TGCGCCAGCAGCTTAGTCCTGGAGGCCGGGGAGCTGTTTTTT
d_call: TRBD1; j_call: TRBJ1-3; clone_size: -; v_call: TRBV9; cdr3_aa: CASSVGQGVAGNTIYF; cdr3_nt: TGTGCCAGCAGCGTAGGGCAGGGGGTAGCTGGAAACACCATATATTTT
d_call: -; j_call: TRBJ1-5; clone_size: once; v_call: TRBV9; cdr3_aa: CASSQSPTSPKHF; cdr3_nt: TGTGCCAGCAGCCAAAGCCCGACATCGCCGAAGCATTTT
d_call: -; j_call: TRBJ2-1; clone_size: -; v_call: TRBV14; cdr3_aa: CASSNVPGLQFF; cdr3_nt: TGTGCCAGCAGCAATGTGCCAGGATTGCAGTTCTTC
d_call: -; j_call: TRBJ1-5; clone_size: -; v_call: TRBV19; cdr3_aa: CASSTVAGEGPQHF; cdr3_nt: TGTGCCAGTAGTACCGTGGCGGGGGAAGGGCCCCAGCATTTT
d_call: -; j_call: TRBJ2-7; clone_size: -; v_call: TRBV27; cdr3_aa: CASSHYGRGLSYEQYF; cdr3_nt: TGTGCCAGCAGTCACTATGGCAGGGGCTTATCCTACGAGCAGTACTTC
d_call: TRBD1; j_call: TRBJ1-4; clone_size: -; v_call: TRBV19; cdr3_aa: CASRMGTVNEKLFF; cdr3_nt: TGTGCCAGTAGAATGGGGACAGTCAATGAAAAACTGTTTTTT
d_call: -; j_call: TRBJ1-2; clone_size: -; v_call: TRBV5-1; cdr3_aa: CASSSSPDYGYTF; cdr3_nt: TGCGCCAGCAGCTCCTCACCAGACTATGGCTACACCTTC
d_call: -; j_call: TRBJ1-3; clone_size: -; v_call: TRBV30; cdr3_aa: CAWSPPGLASGNTIYF; cdr3_nt: TGTGCCTGGAGTCCGCCCGGGCTAGCCTCTGGAAACACCATATATTTT
d_call: TRBD1; j_call: TRBJ2-7; clone_size: -; v_call: TRBV27; cdr3_aa: CASSNRGAGSTKQYF; cdr3_nt: TGTGCCAGCAGCAACAGGGGCGCCGGTTCTACGAAGCAGTACTTC
d_call: -; j_call: TRBJ1-1; clone_size: -; v_call: TRBV18; cdr3_aa: CASSTTHFTGERVNTEAFF; cdr3_nt: TGTGCCAGCTCTACTACTCATTTTACGGGAGAGAGGGTGAACACTGAAGCTTTCTTT
d_call: -; j_call: TRBJ1-6; clone_size: once; v_call: TRBV27; cdr3_aa: CASSLRHRDSPLHF; cdr3_nt: TGTGCCAGCAGTTTACGGCACAGGGATTCACCCCTCCACTTT
d_call: TRBD1; j_call: TRBJ1-2; clone_size: -; v_call: TRBV7-3; cdr3_aa: CASSEQGFYGYTF; cdr3_nt: TGTGCCAGCAGCGAACAGGGGTTCTATGGCTACACCTTC
d_call: -; j_call: TRBJ2-2; clone_size: -; v_call: TRBV6-1; cdr3_aa: CASSVQGGGELFF; cdr3_nt: TGTGCCAGCAGTGTTCAGGGAGGCGGGGAGCTGTTTTTT
d_call: TRBD1; j_call: TRBJ1-1; clone_size: -; v_call: TRBV28; cdr3_aa: CASSVRDRINTEAFF; cdr3_nt: TGTGCCAGCAGCGTCCGGGACAGGATAAACACTGAAGCTTTCTTT
d_call: TRBD2; j_call: TRBJ2-1; clone_size: -; v_call: TRBV6-5; cdr3_aa: CASAGGRNEQFF; cdr3_nt: TGTGCCAGCGCGGGGGGGCGGAATGAGCAGTTCTTC
d_call: TRBD1; j_call: TRBJ1-1; clone_size: -; v_call: TRBV18; cdr3_aa: CASSPEQGARTEAFF; cdr3_nt: TGTGCCAGCTCACCTGAACAGGGGGCGAGGACTGAAGCTTTCTTT
d_call: -; j_call: TRBJ1-2; clone_size: -; v_call: TRBV9; cdr3_aa: CASSVRNYTF; cdr3_nt: TGTGCCAGCAGCGTGAGAAACTACACCTTC
d_call: -; j_call: TRBJ1-3; clone_size: -; v_call: TRBV4-3; cdr3_aa: CASSRDRGNTIYF; cdr3_nt: TGCGCCAGCAGCCGAGACAGGGGAAACACCATATATTTT
d_call: -; j_call: TRBJ1-4; clone_size: few; v_call: TRBV9; cdr3_aa: CASSAGDKSLLFF; cdr3_nt: TGTGCCAGCAGCGCTGGGGACAAGAGTCTACTGTTTTTT
d_call: TRBD1; j_call: TRBJ2-5; clone_size: -; v_call: TRBV5-5; cdr3_aa: CASNSYDREATQYF; cdr3_nt: TGTGCCAGCAATTCCTACGACAGGGAAGCGACCCAGTACTTC
d_call: -; j_call: TRBJ1-1; clone_size: -; v_call: TRBV6-5; cdr3_aa: CATHNRAAFF; cdr3_nt: TGTGCCACCCACAACAGGGCAGCTTTCTTT
d_call: -; j_call: TRBJ1-1; clone_size: -; v_call: TRBV10-3; cdr3_aa: CATQDSLNTEAFF; cdr3_nt: TGTGCCACCCAGGACAGTTTGAACACTGAAGCTTTCTTT
d_call: -; j_call: TRBJ1-5; clone_size: -; v_call: TRBV18; cdr3_aa: CASSLTGNSNQPQHF; cdr3_nt: TGTGCCAGCTCATTAACAGGGAATAGCAATCAGCCCCAGCATTTT
d_call: -; j_call: TRBJ1-4; clone_size: -; v_call: TRBV7-9; cdr3_aa: CASSPGRGDEKLFF; cdr3_nt: TGTGCCAGCAGCCCAGGACGCGGGGATGAAAAACTGTTTTTT
d_call: -; j_call: TRBJ1-6; clone_size: -; v_call: TRBV10-2; cdr3_aa: CASSVGADNSPLHF; cdr3_nt: TGCGCCAGCAGTGTGGGGGCTGATAATTCACCCCTCCACTTT
d_call: -; j_call: TRBJ1-5; clone_size: -; v_call: TRBV6-1; cdr3_aa: CASSGEQGFPNQPQHF; cdr3_nt: TGTGCCAGCAGTGGGGAACAGGGCTTTCCCAATCAGCCCCAGCATTTT
d_call: TRBD2; j_call: TRBJ2-1; clone_size: -; v_call: TRBV2; cdr3_aa: CASSVSSGSYNEQFF; cdr3_nt: TGTGCCAGCAGTGTTTCTAGCGGCTCCTACAATGAGCAGTTCTTC
d_call: TRBD1; j_call: TRBJ1-1; clone_size: -; v_call: TRBV28; cdr3_aa: CASSEIRGLGTEAFF; cdr3_nt: TGTGCCAGCAGTGAGATCAGGGGGTTGGGCACTGAAGCTTTCTTT
d_call: -; j_call: TRBJ1-5; clone_size: once; v_call: TRBV10-3; cdr3_aa: CAISDGEGSNQPQHF; cdr3_nt: TGTGCCATCAGTGATGGTGAGGGCAGTAATCAGCCCCAGCATTTT
d_call: TRBD1; j_call: TRBJ1-1; clone_size: -; v_call: TRBV6-6; cdr3_aa: CASSRTGGLNTEAFF; cdr3_nt: TGTGCCAGCAGTCGGACAGGGGGCTTGAACACTGAAGCTTTCTTT
d_call: -; j_call: TRBJ1-5; clone_size: -; v_call: TRBV28; cdr3_aa: CASIEGNQPQHF; cdr3_nt: TGTGCCAGCATTGAGGGCAATCAGCCCCAGCATTTT
d_call: -; j_call: TRBJ2-7; clone_size: once; v_call: TRBV28; cdr3_aa: CASSSGPTYEQYF; cdr3_nt: TGTGCCAGCAGTTCAGGGCCAACCTACGAGCAGTACTTC
d_call: -; j_call: TRBJ2-1; clone_size: -; v_call: TRBV5-6; cdr3_aa: CASSFLIGGGYNEQFF; cdr3_nt: TGTGCCAGCAGCTTCCTTATCGGGGGAGGATACAATGAGCAGTTCTTC
d_call: -; j_call: TRBJ1-4; clone_size: few; v_call: TRBV4-2; cdr3_aa: CASSLDHPEDEKLFF; cdr3_nt: TGTGCCAGCAGCCTCGATCACCCGGAGGATGAAAAACTGTTTTTT
d_call: TRBD1; j_call: TRBJ1-1; clone_size: -; v_call: TRBV7-9; cdr3_aa: CASSTRDSRQTEAFF; cdr3_nt: TGTGCCAGCAGCACCCGGGACAGCAGACAAACTGAAGCTTTCTTT
d_call: -; j_call: TRBJ2-7; clone_size: medium-sized; v_call: TRBV29-1; cdr3_aa: CSVTQGYEQYF; cdr3_nt: TGCAGCGTCACACAGGGCTACGAGCAGTACTTC
d_call: TRBD1; j_call: TRBJ1-2; clone_size: once; v_call: TRBV7-9; cdr3_aa: CASSLPATGDVGYTF; cdr3_nt: TGTGCCAGCAGCTTACCCGCGACAGGGGATGTTGGCTACACCTTC
d_call: -; j_call: TRBJ1-6; clone_size: -; v_call: TRBV28; cdr3_aa: CASSLIAGSNNSPLHF; cdr3_nt: TGTGCCAGCAGTTTAATTGCAGGGTCAAATAATTCACCCCTCCACTTT
d_call: TRBD2; j_call: TRBJ2-3; clone_size: -; v_call: TRBV6-6; cdr3_aa: CASSSSGGADTQYF; cdr3_nt: TGTGCCAGCAGTTCTAGCGGGGGCGCAGATACGCAGTATTTT
d_call: -; j_call: TRBJ2-5; clone_size: -; v_call: TRBV6-6; cdr3_aa: CASSYSQGLVATQYF; cdr3_nt: TGTGCCAGCAGTTACTCTCAGGGGCTCGTAGCGACCCAGTACTTC
d_call: -; j_call: TRBJ2-1; clone_size: -; v_call: TRBV5-8; cdr3_aa: CASSLVRRRGESNEQFF; cdr3_nt: TGTGCCAGCAGCTTGGTCCGCAGGAGGGGCGAGAGCAATGAGCAGTTCTTC